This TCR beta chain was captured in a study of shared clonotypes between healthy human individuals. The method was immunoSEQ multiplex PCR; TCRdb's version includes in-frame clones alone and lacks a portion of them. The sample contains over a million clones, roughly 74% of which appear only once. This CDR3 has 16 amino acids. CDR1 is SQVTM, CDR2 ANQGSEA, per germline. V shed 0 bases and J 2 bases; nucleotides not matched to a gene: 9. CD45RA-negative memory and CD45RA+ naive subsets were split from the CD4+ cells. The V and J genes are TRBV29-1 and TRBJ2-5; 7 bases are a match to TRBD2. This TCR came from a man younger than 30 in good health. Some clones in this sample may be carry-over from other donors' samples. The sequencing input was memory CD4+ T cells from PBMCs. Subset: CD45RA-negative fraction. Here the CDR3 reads CSVEDPRGEGQETQYF. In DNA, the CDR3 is TGCAGCGTTGAAGACCCCCGGGGGGAGGGACAAGAGACCCAGTACTTC.